This T cell receptor beta chain was sequenced for a study of T cells in Graves' hyperthyroidism and ophthalmopathy (dated by TCRdb to about 2019). About the investigation overall: Peripheral blood was collected at initial diagnosis, before any treatment. Thyroid tissue and blood T-cell repertoires from six Graves' hyperthyroidism patients were also compared in the study. An independent validation cohort of about 19 hyperthyroidism patients and approximately 15 patients who later progressed to ophthalmopathy tested prospective prediction of ophthalmopathy. After sampling, hyperthyroidism patients received methimazole starting at 30 mg daily, and ophthalmopathy patients received high-dose intravenous methylprednisolone. The roughly 100 discovery patients were randomly split 7:3 into training and test sets. To identify TCR V-J signatures that set the groups apart, the researchers used a discovery cohort of approximately 98 patients, made up of about 44 with Graves' ophthalmopathy and 55 to 65 with stable Graves' hyperthyroidism. TCR Vbeta CDR3 sequencing of 120 to 150 peripheral blood samples (over 40 ophthalmopathy, 75 hyperthyroidism and some 17 progressor patients) is reported in the paper. Here is what the overall study found, with its caveats: In validation, the model predicted progression to ophthalmopathy a median of about 5.9 months before onset, with over 55% sensitivity and almost 75% specificity. Sample size was not statistically predetermined, and investigators were not blinded to group allocation. In cross-validation, a model built on a 13 V-J signature told ophthalmopathy apart from stable hyperthyroidism with 85% to 90% sensitivity and about 81% specificity, and in testing the same model reached 80%/75%. Most expanded thyroid clonotypes (frequency above 0.001) were also found in blood, which suggests that blood repertoires may mirror thyroid immune responses.

Comments on this clonotype: There is no known antigen for this receptor. No much larger clonotype is one base removed from it; base qualities were not supplied.

In the ophthalmopathy patients, disease was moderately to severely active, with a Clinical Activity Score of 3 or more, a NOSPECS grade of 4 or more, and a duration of less than 3 months. The study excluded patients with uncontrolled infections, other autoimmune diseases, pregnancy or lactation. Diagnoses relied on clinical symptoms, serum thyroxine and TRAb, thyroid ultrasound and orbital computed tomography. PBMCs were separated from about 10 ml of fresh peripheral blood using Ficoll-Paque density gradient centrifugation. Total RNA was extracted with Trizol reagent, and quality was checked on an Agilent 2100 Bioanalyzer. CDR1 MNHEY and CDR2 SMNVEV are derived from the germline V gene (reference sequence). The CDR3 holds 14 amino acids from the cysteine to the phenylalanine. Solely the CDR3 DNA is kept, with 42 bases framed from the first base. Clipping removes 5 bases from V and 8 bases from J, with 7 as the unmatched junction base count.

The TCR beta CDR3 regions were amplified from RNA transcripts. For the first round of RT-PCR on the TCR CDR3, the HTBI primer set was used together with the Qiagen OneStep RT-PCR kit. Libraries were constructed in a second round of multiplex PCR, after which size selection and purification were performed. The libraries were sequenced on an Illumina HiSeq2000 using paired-end 100 bp reads. As for how the authors treated the data: Raw data were processed with SOAPnuke, discarding reads with adapters, uncalled bases, mean Phred below 15, or no exact constant-primer or identifier match. High-quality paired reads were merged using COPE v1.2.5, and each unique nucleotide sequence was defined as a clonotype. MiTCR v1.1 was used to align the clonotypes against IMGT TRBV, TRBD and TRBJ reference segments. Only V-J combinations with frequency above 0.0001, covering roughly 99% of repertoires, were analysed. A TCS score was defined as the ratio between F50 (clonal expansion) and ExV (chaos), using BLOSUM62-based TCRdist between CDR3 peptides within each V-J. Welch's t-statistics and random forest reduced around 550 V-J features to 10 to 15, which were used in a naive Bayes classifier (R e1071). Using fastp trimming at Q25 and MiXCR clonotype assembly, TCRdb reanalyzed the public sequencing data and kept in-frame beta chains. Rows are combined by CDR3 protein, so each entry shows the most common genes and DNA. For this entry, the V and J calls and clone size follow TCRdb and not the study's own pipeline. The table for this sample lists nearly 250,000 distinct CDR3 sequences; more than 20% of them were counted only once. About a third of the sample rests with the top ten.

Sequencing was carried out using blood. The receptor chain draws on TRBV27 and TRBJ1-2, with 11 bases aligning to TRBD1. This clonotype was sampled from a woman between 40 and 50 years old with Graves' ophthalmopathy. CDR3 reads: CASSADRGQGGYTF. The base sequence is TGTGCCAGCAGTGCGGACAGGGGGCAGGGCGGCTACACCTTC.